This T cell receptor beta chain was obtained from a study of OX40 agonist ivuxolimab in advanced cancers. Turning to the study itself: All patients had ivuxolimab intravenously every 2 weeks at 0.01 to 10 mg/kg.

CDR1 is SGHAT and CDR2 is FQNNGV in the germline V gene. CDR3 size: 16 residues. The V gene end was trimmed by 1 base and the J gene end by 2 bases; junction bases not matched to a gene: 3. Sequencing used immunoSEQ multiplex PCR; TCRdb keeps in-frame clones, though not all of them. The sample carries about 90,000 clones, around 90% recorded once. Baseline, cycle 4 day 1, and cycle 7 day 1 were the blood sampling points. The clonotype originates from an adult with an advanced solid tumor such as melanoma, head and neck, liver or kidney cancer. V gene TRBV11-2 combines with J gene TRBJ1-5; 9 bases fit TRBD1. The starting material was CD4+ or CD8+ T cells sorted from blood, obtained in a trial of the OX40 agonist ivuxolimab. CDR3 region: CASSLAGQGGNQPQHF. CDR3 bases: TGTGCCAGCAGCTTAGCGGGACAGGGTGGCAATCAGCCCCAGCATTTT.